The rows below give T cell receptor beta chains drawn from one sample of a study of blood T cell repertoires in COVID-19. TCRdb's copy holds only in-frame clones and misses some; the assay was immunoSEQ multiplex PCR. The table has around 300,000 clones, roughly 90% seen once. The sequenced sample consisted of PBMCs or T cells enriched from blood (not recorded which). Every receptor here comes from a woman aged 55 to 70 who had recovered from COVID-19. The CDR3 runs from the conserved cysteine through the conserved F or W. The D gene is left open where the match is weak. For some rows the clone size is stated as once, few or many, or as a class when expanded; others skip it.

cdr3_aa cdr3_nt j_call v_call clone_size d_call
CASSLVSLRGETQYF TGTGCCAGCAGCTTGGTGTCCCTACGGGGGGAGACCCAGTACTTC TRBJ2-5 TRBV5-4 . .
CASSPQGLGEQYF TGTGCCAGCAGCCCACAGGGTCTCGGCGAGCAGTACTTC TRBJ2-7 TRBV7-9 . .
CASRRGTAGSTDTQYF TGTGCAAGTCGCAGGGGGACAGCGGGTAGCACAGATACGCAGTATTTT TRBJ2-3 TRBV12-2 once .
CASSQDRGKTQYF TGTGCCAGCAGTCAGGACAGGGGGAAGACCCAGTACTTC TRBJ2-5 TRBV2 . TRBD1
CASSQSEGNTEAFF TGTGCCAGCAGCCAATCGGAGGGAAACACTGAAGCTTTCTTT TRBJ1-1 TRBV3-1/TRBV3-2 few .
CASSLGSTEAFF TGTGCCAGCAGCTTAGGTAGCACTGAAGCTTTCTTT TRBJ1-1 TRBV13 . .
CASSPLAGAYNEQFF TGTGCCAGCAGTCCACTAGCGGGGGCATACAATGAGCAGTTCTTC TRBJ2-1 TRBV6-5 . TRBD2
CASSLVQENTEAFF TGCGCCAGCAGCTTGGTACAGGAGAACACTGAAGCTTTCTTT TRBJ1-1 TRBV5-1 . .
CASTLTPEDTEAFF TGTGCCAGCACCCTGACTCCGGAGGACACTGAAGCTTTCTTT TRBJ1-1 TRBV7-3 . .
CATTLESGSYEQYF TGTGCCACCACCCTTGAGTCGGGCTCCTACGAGCAGTACTTC TRBJ2-7 TRBV10-3 once .
CASSFTVGTKNTEAFF TGTGCCAGCAGTTTTACGGTCGGGACAAAGAACACTGAAGCTTTCTTT TRBJ1-1 TRBV28 . .
CAISDHNSGTAGNTIYF TGTGCCATCAGTGACCATAATTCAGGGACAGCTGGAAACACCATATATTTT TRBJ1-3 TRBV10-3 . TRBD1
CAWSLGDYNEQFF TGTGCCTGGAGCCTCGGGGACTACAATGAGCAGTTCTTC TRBJ2-1 TRBV30 . .
CAWSGADTQYF TGTGCCTGGAGTGGCGCAGATACGCAGTATTTT TRBJ2-3 TRBV30 . .
CASSFLLAGVNEQFF TGTGCCAGCAGTTTCCTACTAGCGGGAGTGAATGAGCAGTTCTTC TRBJ2-1 TRBV28 . TRBD2
CASSVSGLSTDTQYF TGTGCCAGCAGCGTTAGCGGGCTAAGCACAGATACGCAGTATTTT TRBJ2-3 TRBV9 . TRBD2
CASRAQGLNTEAFF TGTGCCAGTAGGGCACAGGGGCTGAACACTGAAGCTTTCTTT TRBJ1-1 TRBV19 . TRBD1
CASSGGLAGVGGELFF TGCGCCAGCAGCGGGGGACTAGCGGGAGTAGGCGGGGAGCTGTTTTTT TRBJ2-2 TRBV5-1 once TRBD2
CASTSGQGPYEQYF TGTGCCAGCACTTCGGGACAGGGTCCTTACGAGCAGTACTTC TRBJ2-7 TRBV27 . TRBD1
CAWSLYGSSYNEQFF TGTGCCTGGAGTCTTTACGGGAGCTCCTACAATGAGCAGTTCTTC TRBJ2-1 TRBV30 . .
CAISESRGLTDTQYF TGTGCCATCAGTGAGTCTAGGGGACTCACAGATACGCAGTATTTT TRBJ2-3 TRBV10-3 . .
CSASPGWHEQYF TGCAGTGCTAGTCCGGGGTGGCACGAGCAGTACTTC TRBJ2-7 TRBV20-1 . .
CAWSVRGWNQPQHF TGTGCCTGGAGTGTACGGGGGTGGAATCAGCCCCAGCATTTT TRBJ1-5 TRBV30 . .
CSVAIQGYEQYF TGCAGCGTTGCCATTCAGGGCTACGAGCAGTACTTC TRBJ2-7 TRBV29-1 . .
CASSGSRPPGDTEAFF TGTGCCAGCAGTGGCTCCCGACCTCCAGGGGACACTGAAGCTTTCTTT TRBJ1-1 TRBV25-1 . .
CASTGTGLEKLFF TGTGCCAGCACCGGGACAGGTCTCGAAAAACTGTTTTTT TRBJ1-4 TRBV28 . TRBD1
CAWSIKGAKGEQYF TGTGCCTGGAGTATTAAGGGGGCGAAGGGCGAGCAGTACTTC TRBJ2-7 TRBV30 . TRBD1
CSVRQVAGNTIYF TGCAGCGTTCGGCAGGTTGCTGGAAACACCATATATTTT TRBJ1-3 TRBV29-1 . .
CASSQRSVNEQFF TGTGCCAGCAGCCAACGTTCAGTCAATGAGCAGTTCTTC TRBJ2-1 TRBV3-1/TRBV3-2 few .
CASSEAITGGQPQHF TGTGCCAGCAGTGAAGCGATCACAGGGGGTCAGCCCCAGCATTTT TRBJ1-5 TRBV6-1 . TRBD1
CASSGGPGLAGFSSSTDTQYF TGTGCCAGCAGTGGAGGGCCAGGGCTAGCGGGCTTTTCTTCTAGCACAGATACGCAGTATTTT TRBJ2-3 TRBV2 . TRBD2
CASNSPGSGRGMSYEQYF TGTGCCAGCAACTCCCCGGGTAGCGGGAGGGGAATGTCCTACGAGCAGTACTTC TRBJ2-7 TRBV28 . TRBD2
CATEDRWNTEAFF TGTGCCACCGAGGACAGATGGAACACTGAAGCTTTCTTT TRBJ1-1 TRBV24-1 . .
CASSFTGTGMNTEAFF TGCGCCAGCAGCTTCACCGGGACAGGGATGAATACTGAAGCTTTCTTT TRBJ1-1 TRBV5-1 . TRBD1
CASSEALGASEGF TGTGCCAGCAGTGAAGCGCTCGGGGCTAGCGAGGGGTTC TRBJ2-7 TRBV2 . .
CASSSGDLAGVADTQYF TGTGCCAGCAGCTCTGGAGACCTAGCGGGAGTCGCAGATACGCAGTATTTT TRBJ2-3 TRBV7-2 once TRBD2
CASKSGGTYEQYF TGCGCCAGCAAAAGCGGGGGTACCTACGAGCAGTACTTC TRBJ2-7 TRBV10-1 . TRBD2
CATLLPTAYEQYF TGTGCCACCCTGCTCCCCACAGCCTACGAGCAGTACTTC TRBJ2-7 TRBV28 . .
CASSLLAKQGEQYF TGTGCCAGCAGCCTGCTCGCCAAACAGGGAGAGCAGTACTTC TRBJ2-7 TRBV11-3 . .
CASSFGSGNQPQHF TGCGCCAGCAGCTTTGGAAGCGGCAATCAGCCCCAGCATTTT TRBJ1-5 TRBV5-1 . .
CASSQLAETQYF TGTGCCAGCAGCCAACTAGCAGAGACCCAGTACTTC TRBJ2-5 TRBV3-1/TRBV3-2 . .
CASSPTSGEYEQYF TGTGCCAGCTCACCGACTAGCGGCGAGTACGAGCAGTACTTC TRBJ2-7 TRBV18 . TRBD2
CASSTTGSDTQYF TGTGCCAGCAGCACGACAGGGTCAGATACGCAGTATTTT TRBJ2-3 TRBV7-9 . TRBD1
CASSEWGDMKPQHF TGTGCCAGCAGTGAATGGGGGGATATGAAGCCCCAGCATTTT TRBJ1-5 TRBV6-1 . .
CASSYSGAYEQYF TGTGCCAGCAGTTATTCGGGTGCCTACGAGCAGTACTTC TRBJ2-7 TRBV27 . .
CASNSQGAVYGYTF TGTGCCAGCAATTCACAGGGGGCGGTCTATGGCTACACCTTC TRBJ1-2 TRBV2 . TRBD1
CASSSSGEGVKGNQPQHF TGTGCCAGCAGTTCCTCAGGGGAAGGGGTAAAGGGCAATCAGCCCCAGCATTTT TRBJ1-5 TRBV28 . .
CASSLMQGSYGYTF TGTGCCAGCAGTTTAATGCAGGGTAGCTATGGCTACACCTTC TRBJ1-2 TRBV28 . .
CASSEAGAGEAFF TGTGCCAGCAGTGAAGCAGGGGCTGGTGAAGCTTTCTTT TRBJ1-1 TRBV2 . .
CASSSRQGAGAEAFF TGTGCCAGCAGCTCCCGACAGGGGGCAGGGGCTGAAGCTTTCTTT TRBJ1-1 TRBV11-3 . TRBD1
CASSQDGGQPQHF TGCGCCAGCAGCCAAGACGGGGGTCAGCCCCAGCATTTT TRBJ1-5 TRBV4-1 . .
CASSLFLQMGFYGYTF TGTGCCAGCAGTTTATTTCTACAGATGGGCTTCTATGGCTACACCTTC TRBJ1-2 TRBV28 . .
CASSLQGNSYEQYF TGTGCCAGCTCTCTTCAGGGAAACTCCTACGAGCAGTACTTC TRBJ2-7 TRBV18 . .
CATSRVGGDGYTF TGTGCCACCAGCAGAGTGGGCGGGGACGGCTACACCTTC TRBJ1-2 TRBV15 . .
CATSTGSSTGELFF TGTGCCACCAGTACAGGGTCGAGCACCGGGGAGCTGTTTTTT TRBJ2-2 TRBV24-1 . .